One sample yielded the 13 T cell receptor beta chains listed below, sequenced in a study of CD4 and CD8 cells across lung adenocarcinoma regions (dated by TCRdb to about 2018). Libraries were made using PCR. Instrument used: HiSeq X Ten. TCRdb ran its own pipeline on the public reads, namely fastp trimming at Q25 and MiXCR clone calling, and kept in-frame beta chains. Each CDR3 protein gets just one entry, which takes the most common genes and DNA from the rows behind it. The sample table lists around 18,000 distinct CDR3 sequences, roughly half of them with a count of one. Clones ranked in the top ten supply around 57% of the sample. Material for sequencing was CD8+ T cells from the center of a lung tumor. The cell subset or site label of this sample denotes: tumor center region. The receptors here all came from a female donor with lung adenocarcinoma. The CD4 and CD8 labels of this study may be unreliable.

By its share, this clonotype is medium-sized. J is TRBJ2-1 and V is TRBV6-1; TRBD2 matches 8 bases. The CDR3 totals 16 residues. V was pared by 5 bases and J by 13 bases, with 19 bases of the junction left unmatched. CDR1 MNHNS and CDR2 SASEGT come from the germline V gene. The CDR3 loop reads CASSRGGLVSGETQFF. The CDR3 DNA reads as TGTGCCAGCAGTCGCGGGGGACTAGTCTCCGGAGAGACCCAGTTCTTC.

V usage is TRBV7-2 and J usage is TRBJ2-1; D is unclear. Trimming pared 2 bases from V and 10 bases from J, leaving 12 bases between. CDR3 length equals 13 residues. Germline V gene data show CDR1 as SGHTA and CDR2 as FQGNSA. The CDR3 DNA follows: TGTGCCAGCAGCTTAACCTTTCGTCGCGAGCAGTTCTTC. Its translation is CASSLTFRREQFF.

The chain uses TRBV27 and TRBJ2-1; a possible D gene is TRBD2 (5 bases). Gene TRBJ2-7 matches the end of the DNA better, so the J call may be wrong. Germline loops: CDR1 MNHEY, CDR2 SMNVEV (reference sequence). The CDR3 is made up of 13 amino acids. The CDR3 DNA reads TGTGCCAGCAGCTACAAATCCGGGATCGAGCAGTACTTC. Protein: CASSYKSGIEQYF.

CDR3 in amino acids: CASSYEGAVNTEAFF. The CDR3 nucleotides are TGTGCCAGCAGTTACGAGGGGGCCGTGAACACTGAAGCTTTCTTT. J is TRBJ1-1 and V is TRBV6-5; 7 bases are shared with TRBD1. Losses at the gene ends were 2 bases for V and 0 bases for J; bases not matched to a gene: 3. Germline assignment: CDR1 MNHEY and CDR2 SVGAGI. The CDR3 has 15 amino acids.

A note on this clonotype: An end of the junction differs from the germline gene, which may be a read error. The rearrangement joins TRBV6-1 to TRBJ2-4; possible D gene TRBD1, 5 bases. Germline V lookup: CDR1 MNHNS, CDR2 SASEGT. The CDR3 contains 14 residues. The DNA for the CDR3 is TGTGCGGGGCTCGGCGGCCGAGCCCAAAACATTCAGTACTTC. Translation: CAGLGGRAQNIQYF.

Concerning this clonotype: The junction and the germline gene differ at one end; a read error may be behind it. In nucleotides, the CDR3 is TGCGGCGGCCGGGGACACTTATACAAAGACACGCAGTATTTC. It codes for CGGRGHLYKDTQYF. This rearrangement joins TRBV10-3 to TRBJ2-3; possibly TRBD1 for D (6 bases). The CDR3 length is 14 residues. Germline V gene data show CDR1 as ENHRY and CDR2 as SYGVKD.

The sample holds many counts of this clonotype. V usage is TRBV6-1 and J usage is TRBJ1-2; TRBD1 agrees at 11 bases. CDR1 and CDR2 from the germline V gene are MNHNS and SASEGT. After removal of 0 bases from V and 0 bases from J, the junction contained 15 bases not matched to a gene. This CDR3 contains 21 residues. The CDR3 DNA reads TGTGCCAGCAGTGAAGCCAGGACAGGGGGCCATTCCCAACCCTCTAACTATGGCTACACCTTC. Encoded protein: CASSEARTGGHSQPSNYGYTF.

Notes on this clonotype: The junction does not match germline at one end; this may be a read error. The J gene is TRBJ2-2, the V gene TRBV6-5; a possible D gene is TRBD2 (5 bases). CDR3 length: 14 residues. Germline V gene sequence: CDR1 MNHEY, CDR2 SVGAGI. The DNA of the CDR3 is TGTGCCAGCAGTTACGTCGGGAACACCGGTGCGCTGTATTTT. Its translation: CASSYVGNTGALYF.

Turning to this clonotype: One junction end disagrees with the germline gene, perhaps due to a read error. This chain joins TRBV6-2 or TRBV6-3 and TRBJ2-3, with 8 nucleotides matching TRBD1. Germline CDR1 reads MNHEY; CDR2 reads SVGEGT. This CDR3 is built from 17 residues. CDR3 nucleotides: TGTGCCAGCAGTTTGTGGACGGGGCCAGGGGGCACAGATACGCAGTATTTC. It translates to CASSLWTGPGGTDTQYF.

The chain carries TRBV6-1 and TRBJ1-5; tentatively, D is TRBD1 (5 bases). Germline loops: CDR1 MNHNS, CDR2 SASEGT. The CDR3 contains 15 residues. V lost 4 bases and J 3 bases, leaving 13 bases between the germline ends. The CDR3 spells CASSGPRDFNQPQHF. The CDR3 DNA is TGTGCCAGCAGTGGGCCCAGGGATTTCAATCAGCCCCAGCATTTT.

The chain is built from TRBV15 and TRBJ2-7; no reliable D call. This CDR3 is 12 amino acids long. Germline V gene data show CDR1 as LNHNV and CDR2 as YYDKDF (reference sequence). V dropped 0 bases and J dropped 6 bases, with 6 bases sitting between them. CDR3 sequence: CATSRDIGEQYF. The CDR3 region has the DNA TGTGCCACCAGCAGAGATATAGGCGAGCAGTACTTC.

This chain connects TRBV6-1 to TRBJ2-1; D is perhaps TRBD2 (9 bases). The J call may be incorrect, as the DNA end agrees better with TRBJ2-7. Germline V gene lookup returns CDR1 MNHNS and CDR2 SASEGT. CDR3 length equals 16 residues. Here the CDR3 reads CASSPQGAGGYNEQYF. The CDR3 DNA sequence: TGTGCCAGCAGTCCCCAGGGGGCGGGAGGGTACAATGAGCAGTACTTC.

This chain joins TRBV27 and TRBJ2-1; D is ambiguous. The CDR3 runs to 15 residues. Germline V gives CDR1 MNHEY, CDR2 SMNVEV (reference sequence). V shed 7 bases and J shed 4 bases, with 17 bases lying between them. In DNA, the CDR3 is TGTGCCAGCAAGGATCTAGGCGGAGATTACAATGAGCAGTTCTTC. It encodes CASKDLGGDYNEQFF.